The 13 T cell receptor beta chains listed next were all sequenced from one sample in a study of T cell responses to AZD1222 COVID-19 vaccine. Sequenced by immunoSEQ multiplex PCR; TCRdb stores in-frame clones only, minus some. This sample carries 80,000 or so clones, 80% to 90% of them seen once, and the ten largest clones take around 9.3%. This material consisted of peripheral blood, taken 28 days after the second AZD1222 dose. The source is an adult who received the AZD1222 COVID-19 vaccine.

V usage is TRBV3-1 (or the pseudogene TRBV3-2) and J usage is TRBJ2-3; 15 bases are shared with TRBD2. Germline lookup yields CDR1 LGHDT and CDR2 YNNKEL (reference sequence). With 4 bases clipped from V and 3 bases from J, the junction kept 8 bases outside the gene matches. This CDR3 has 18 amino acids. Here the CDR3 reads CASSPPGTSGGFTDTQYF. CDR3 nucleotide sequence: TGTGCCAGCAGCCCCCCCGGGACTAGCGGGGGGTTTACAGATACGCAGTATTTT.

This rearrangement joins TRBV7-2 to TRBJ2-5; 9 bases fit TRBD2. The CDR3 loop spans 15 amino acids. Unmatched junction bases numbered 4, after V lost 5 bases and J lost 0 bases. Per the germline V gene, CDR1 is SGHTA and CDR2 is FQGNSA. CDR3 nucleotide sequence: TGTGCCAGCAGCCGGGGACTAGCCTACCAAGAGACCCAGTACTTC. Translating it yields CASSRGLAYQETQYF.

This clone has more than one count but fewer than ten. The chain links TRBV18 to TRBJ2-7, with TRBD2 matching 8 bases. J gave up 6 bases and V 5 bases, and 9 bases lay outside the gene matches. CDR1 KGHSH and CDR2 LQKENI come from the germline V gene. CDR3 length: 14 residues. The CDR3 region is CASSSGLGRLEQYF. CDR3 bases: TGTGCCAGCTCATCGGGACTAGGTAGGCTCGAGCAGTACTTC.

This clone was picked up one time. The chain couples TRBV24-1 to TRBJ2-5, with TRBD2 matching 7 bases. V was clipped by 1 base and J by 5 bases; unmatched bases: 15. Germline-derived CDR1 and CDR2 are KGHDR and SFDVKD. This CDR3 contains 18 residues. CDR3 residues: CATSDFFPAGSHGETQYF. As DNA, the CDR3 is TGTGCCACCAGTGATTTTTTTCCAGCGGGGTCCCACGGGGAGACCCAGTACTTC.

The chain recombines TRBV19 with TRBJ1-5; 12 bases line up with TRBD1. Germline assignment: CDR1 LNHDA and CDR2 SQIVND (reference sequence). The CDR3 extends over 14 amino acids. V was clipped by 7 bases and J by 7 bases; unmatched bases: 5. The CDR3 DNA reads as TGTGCCAGTATGGGGACAGGGGGCGCGCAGCCCCAGCATTTT. Its protein product is CASMGTGGAQPQHF.

The J gene is TRBJ2-1, the V gene TRBV24-1; TRBD2 matches 11 bases. The CDR3 sequence is 16 residues long. The germline CDR1 and CDR2 sequences are KGHDR and SFDVKD. V shed 4 bases, J shed 6 bases, and the junction held 7 bases outside the gene matches. The CDR3 reads CATSEISGGARNEQFF. The CDR3 DNA follows: TGTGCCACCAGTGAAATTAGCGGGGGGGCGCGCAATGAGCAGTTCTTC.

CDR3 protein: CSARTGGTGANVLTF. The CDR3 DNA follows: TGCAGCGCGCGGACAGGGGGAACTGGGGCCAACGTCCTGACTTTC. The chain couples TRBV29-1 to TRBJ2-6, with 10 nucleotides matching TRBD1. J gave up 2 bases and V 7 bases, and 5 bases lay outside the gene matches. The CDR3 extends over 15 amino acids. Per germline, CDR1 SQVTM and CDR2 ANQGSEA. Full variable domain (outside the CDR3, taken from reference TRBV29-1 and TRBJ2-6): SAVISQKPSRDICQRGTSLTIQCQVDSQVTMMFWYRQQPGQSLTLIATANQGSEATYESGFVIDKFPISRPNLTFSTLTVSNMSPEDSSIYLCSARTGGTGANVLTFGAGSRLTVL.

The rearrangement uses TRBV18 and TRBJ1-2; no firm D call. The germline V gene has CDR1 KGHSH and CDR2 LQKENI. V lost 3 bases and J lost 8, with 13 bases in between. This CDR3 is built from 13 residues. DNA of the CDR3: TGTGCCAGCTCACCCCCCGGGAGGTGGGGCTACACCTTC. This sequence encodes CASSPPGRWGYTF.

The chain carries TRBV10-3 and TRBJ2-2, with TRBD2 matching 10 bases. Germline trimming cut 6 bases from V and 3 bases from J; bases unmatched to any gene: 10. This CDR3 region has 17 residues. The germline gives CDR1 ENHRY, CDR2 SYGVKD. CDR3 sequence (DNA): TGTGCCATCAGCGGTAATCTAGCGGGGGCCGACACCGGGGAGCTGTTTTTT. It encodes CAISGNLAGADTGELFF.

V and J are TRBV5-5 and TRBJ2-5; D gene uncertain. The V and J ends lost 2 bases and 1 base respectively, with 9 bases between them. Germline CDR1 is SGHKS and CDR2 is YYEKEE (reference sequence). The CDR3 has 14 residues. CDR3 bases: TGTGCCAGCAGCTTCCATACAGCCCAAGAGACCCAGTACTTC. Translation gives CASSFHTAQETQYF.

This chain uses TRBV2 with TRBJ1-5, with 9 bases identical to TRBD1. Germline V lookup: CDR1 SNHLY, CDR2 FYNNEI. The CDR3 runs 15 residues. The junction had 3 bases not matched to a gene; V was cut back by 6 bases and J by 0 bases. This CDR3 is CASRGQGNSNQPQHF. The CDR3 bases are TGTGCCAGCAGGGGACAGGGAAATAGCAATCAGCCCCAGCATTTT.

V usage is TRBV10-3 and J usage is TRBJ1-1; D perhaps matches TRBD1 (5 bases). This CDR3 contains 16 residues. V shed 3 bases and J shed 4 bases, with 18 bases lying between them. Germline-derived CDR1 and CDR2 are ENHRY and SYGVKD. CDR3 region: CAISERAGVEGTEAFF. CDR3 coding DNA: TGTGCCATCAGTGAACGTGCGGGGGTCGAGGGCACTGAAGCTTTCTTT.

The chain couples TRBV6-5 to TRBJ1-2, with D maybe TRBD1 (6 bases). V gave up 6 bases and J gave up 0 bases, with 8 bases separating them. The CDR3 loop spans 13 amino acids. Germline V CDR1 and CDR2: MNHEY, SVGAGI. CDR3 in DNA: TGTGCCAGCAGAGGACAGCCTAACTATGGCTACACCTTC. This gives the protein CASRGQPNYGYTF.